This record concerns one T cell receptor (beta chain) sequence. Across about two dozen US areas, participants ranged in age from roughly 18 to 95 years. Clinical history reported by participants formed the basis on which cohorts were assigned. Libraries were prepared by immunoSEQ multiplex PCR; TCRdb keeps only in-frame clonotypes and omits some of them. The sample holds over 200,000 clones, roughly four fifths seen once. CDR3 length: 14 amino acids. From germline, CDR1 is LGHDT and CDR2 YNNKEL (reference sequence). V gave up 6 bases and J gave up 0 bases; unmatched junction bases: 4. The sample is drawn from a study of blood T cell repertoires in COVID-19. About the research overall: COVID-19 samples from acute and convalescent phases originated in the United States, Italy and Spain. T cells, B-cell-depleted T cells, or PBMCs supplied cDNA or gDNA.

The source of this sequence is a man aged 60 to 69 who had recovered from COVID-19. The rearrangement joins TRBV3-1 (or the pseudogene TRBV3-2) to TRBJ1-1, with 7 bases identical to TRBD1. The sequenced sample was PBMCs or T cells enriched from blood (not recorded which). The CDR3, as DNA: TGTGCCAGCAGTTGGGGGACAGTGAACACTGAAGCTTTCTTT. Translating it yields CASSWGTVNTEAFF.